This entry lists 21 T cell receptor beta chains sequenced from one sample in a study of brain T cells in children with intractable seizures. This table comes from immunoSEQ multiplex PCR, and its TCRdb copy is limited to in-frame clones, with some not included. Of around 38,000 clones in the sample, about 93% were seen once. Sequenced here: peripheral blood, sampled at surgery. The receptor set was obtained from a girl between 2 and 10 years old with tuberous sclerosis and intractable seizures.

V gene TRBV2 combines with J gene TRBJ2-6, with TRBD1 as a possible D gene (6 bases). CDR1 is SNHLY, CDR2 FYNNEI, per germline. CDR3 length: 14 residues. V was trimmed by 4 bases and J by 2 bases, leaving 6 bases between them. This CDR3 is CASSGQAGANVLTF. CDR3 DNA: TGTGCCAGCAGTGGACAGGCTGGGGCCAACGTCCTGACTTTC.

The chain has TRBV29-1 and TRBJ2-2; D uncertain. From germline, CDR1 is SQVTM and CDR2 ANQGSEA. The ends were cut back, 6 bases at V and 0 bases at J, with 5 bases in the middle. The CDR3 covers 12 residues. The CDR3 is CSVLTNTGELFF. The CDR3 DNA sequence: TGCAGCGTCTTAACGAACACCGGGGAGCTGTTTTTT.

The DNA of the CDR3 is TGTGCCAGCAGTGAACCAGCGCCAAAGACCCAGTACTTC. It specifies CASSEPAPKTQYF. The V gene is TRBV6-1, the J gene TRBJ2-5; D remains ambiguous. The V gene's germline CDR1 is MNHNS and CDR2 SASEGT. The CDR3 is 13 amino acids. The V end was cut by 2 bases, the J end by 6 bases, with 10 bases between.

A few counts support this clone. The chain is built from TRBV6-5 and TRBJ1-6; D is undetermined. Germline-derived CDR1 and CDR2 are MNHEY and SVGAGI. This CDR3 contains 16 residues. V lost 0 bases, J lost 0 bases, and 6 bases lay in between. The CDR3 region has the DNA TGTGCCAGCAGTTACTCCCGGAGCTCCTATAATTCACCCCTCCACTTT. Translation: CASSYSRSSYNSPLHF.

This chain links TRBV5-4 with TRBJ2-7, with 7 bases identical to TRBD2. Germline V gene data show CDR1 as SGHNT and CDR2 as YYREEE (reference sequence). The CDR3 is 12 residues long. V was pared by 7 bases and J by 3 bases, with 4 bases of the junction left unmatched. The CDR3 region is CASSPGGYEQYF. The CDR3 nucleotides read TGTGCCAGCTCCCCGGGGGGCTACGAGCAGTACTTC.

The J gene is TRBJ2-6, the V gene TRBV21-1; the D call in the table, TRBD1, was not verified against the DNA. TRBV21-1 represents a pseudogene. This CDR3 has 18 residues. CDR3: CASSIGTGDTSGANVLTF. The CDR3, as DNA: TGTGCCAGCAGCATTGGGACAGGAGATACCTCTGGGGCCAACGTCCTGACTTTC.

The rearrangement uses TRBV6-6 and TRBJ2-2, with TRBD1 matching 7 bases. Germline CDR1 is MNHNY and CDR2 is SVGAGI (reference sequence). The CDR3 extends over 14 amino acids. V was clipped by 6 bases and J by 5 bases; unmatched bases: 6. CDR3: CASSPGTATGELFF. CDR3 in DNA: TGTGCCAGCAGCCCCGGGACAGCGACCGGGGAGCTGTTTTTT.

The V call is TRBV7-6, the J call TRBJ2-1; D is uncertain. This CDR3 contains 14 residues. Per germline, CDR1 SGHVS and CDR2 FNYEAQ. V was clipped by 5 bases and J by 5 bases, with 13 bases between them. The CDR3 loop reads CASSLTQLDNEQFF. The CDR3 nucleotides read TGTGCCAGCAGCCTCACACAACTCGACAATGAGCAGTTCTTC.

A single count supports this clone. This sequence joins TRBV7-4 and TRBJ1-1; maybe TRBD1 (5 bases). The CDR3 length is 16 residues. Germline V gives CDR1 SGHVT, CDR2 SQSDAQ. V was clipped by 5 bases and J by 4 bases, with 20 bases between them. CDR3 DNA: TGTGCCAGCAGCGTCCGGGACGGCACGAAGGGCACTGAAGCTTTCTTT. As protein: CASSVRDGTKGTEAFF.

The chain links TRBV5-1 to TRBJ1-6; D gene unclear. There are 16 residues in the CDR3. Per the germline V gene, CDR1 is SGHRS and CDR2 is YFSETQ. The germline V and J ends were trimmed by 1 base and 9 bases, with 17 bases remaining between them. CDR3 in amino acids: CASSLFSGSEISPLHF. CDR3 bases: TGCGCCAGCAGCTTGTTTTCCGGGTCCGAGATTTCACCCCTCCACTTT.

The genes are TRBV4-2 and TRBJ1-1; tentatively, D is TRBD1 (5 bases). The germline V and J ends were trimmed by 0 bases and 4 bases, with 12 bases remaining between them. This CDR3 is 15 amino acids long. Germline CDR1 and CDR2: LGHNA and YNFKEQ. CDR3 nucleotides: TGTGCCAGCAGCCAAGATTCTCCAGGGCTCACTGAAGCTTTCTTT. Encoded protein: CASSQDSPGLTEAFF.

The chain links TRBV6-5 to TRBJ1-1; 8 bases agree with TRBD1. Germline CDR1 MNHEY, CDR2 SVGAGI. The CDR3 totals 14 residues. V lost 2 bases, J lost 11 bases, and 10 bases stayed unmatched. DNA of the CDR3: TGTGCCAGCAGTTACGGGGACAGGCTTCAAGGGGCTTTCTTT. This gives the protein CASSYGDRLQGAFF.

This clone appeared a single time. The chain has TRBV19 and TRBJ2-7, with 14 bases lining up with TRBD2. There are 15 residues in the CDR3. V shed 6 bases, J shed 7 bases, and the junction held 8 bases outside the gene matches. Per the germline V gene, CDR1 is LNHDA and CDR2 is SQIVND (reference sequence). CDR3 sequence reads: CASSQTSGGAKEQYF. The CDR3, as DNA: TGTGCCAGTAGCCAGACTAGCGGGGGGGCCAAGGAGCAGTACTTC.

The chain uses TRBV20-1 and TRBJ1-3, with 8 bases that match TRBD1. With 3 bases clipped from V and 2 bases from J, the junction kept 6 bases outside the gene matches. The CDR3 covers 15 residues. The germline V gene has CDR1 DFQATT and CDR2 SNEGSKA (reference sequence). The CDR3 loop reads CSASSRGLAGNTIYF. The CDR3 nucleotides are TGCAGTGCTAGTTCCAGGGGGCTCGCTGGAAACACCATATATTTT.

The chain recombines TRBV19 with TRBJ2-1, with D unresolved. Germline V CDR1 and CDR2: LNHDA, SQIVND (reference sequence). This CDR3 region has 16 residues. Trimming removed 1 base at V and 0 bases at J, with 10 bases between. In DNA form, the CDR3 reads TGTGCCAGTAGTATAGTAACATTGAGCTCCTACAATGAGCAGTTCTTC. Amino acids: CASSIVTLSSYNEQFF.

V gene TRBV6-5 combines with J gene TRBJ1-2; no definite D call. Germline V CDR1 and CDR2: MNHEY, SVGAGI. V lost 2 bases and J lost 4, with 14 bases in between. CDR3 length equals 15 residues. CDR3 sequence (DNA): TGTGCCAGCAGTTACGAAGAGGGTGGGTCCTATGGCTACACCTTC. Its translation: CASSYEEGGSYGYTF.

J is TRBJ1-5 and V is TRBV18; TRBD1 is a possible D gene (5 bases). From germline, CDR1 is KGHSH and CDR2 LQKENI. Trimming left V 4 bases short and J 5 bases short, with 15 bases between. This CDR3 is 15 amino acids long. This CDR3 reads CASSRFGTPDQPQHF. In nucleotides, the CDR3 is TGTGCCAGCTCACGGTTCGGGACGCCGGATCAGCCCCAGCATTTT.

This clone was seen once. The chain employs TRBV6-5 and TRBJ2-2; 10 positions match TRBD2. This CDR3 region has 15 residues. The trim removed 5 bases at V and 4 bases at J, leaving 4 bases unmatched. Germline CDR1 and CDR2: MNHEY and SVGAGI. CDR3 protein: CASSRTSGATGELFF. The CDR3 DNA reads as TGTGCCAGCAGTAGGACTAGCGGTGCCACCGGGGAGCTGTTTTTT.

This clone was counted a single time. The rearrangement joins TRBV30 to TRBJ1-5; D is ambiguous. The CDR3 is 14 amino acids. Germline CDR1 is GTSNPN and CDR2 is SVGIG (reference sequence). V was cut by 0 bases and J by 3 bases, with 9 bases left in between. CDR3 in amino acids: CAWSVRGLNQPQHF. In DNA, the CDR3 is TGTGCCTGGAGTGTACGAGGGCTCAATCAGCCCCAGCATTTT.

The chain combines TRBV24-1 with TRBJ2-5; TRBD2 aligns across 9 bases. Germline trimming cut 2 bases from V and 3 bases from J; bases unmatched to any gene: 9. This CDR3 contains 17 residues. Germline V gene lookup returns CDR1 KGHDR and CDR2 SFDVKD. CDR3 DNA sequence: TGTGCCACCAGTGATTCCAGAGGGCGGGGGGGAGAAGAGACCCAGTACTTC. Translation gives CATSDSRGRGGEETQYF.

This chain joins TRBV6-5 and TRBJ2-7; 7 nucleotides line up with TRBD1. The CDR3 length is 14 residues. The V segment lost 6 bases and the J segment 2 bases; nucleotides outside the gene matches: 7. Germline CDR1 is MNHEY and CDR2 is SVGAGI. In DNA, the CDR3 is TGTGCCAGCAGACCGACAGGGATCACCTACGAGCAGTACGTC. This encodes CASRPTGITYEQYV.